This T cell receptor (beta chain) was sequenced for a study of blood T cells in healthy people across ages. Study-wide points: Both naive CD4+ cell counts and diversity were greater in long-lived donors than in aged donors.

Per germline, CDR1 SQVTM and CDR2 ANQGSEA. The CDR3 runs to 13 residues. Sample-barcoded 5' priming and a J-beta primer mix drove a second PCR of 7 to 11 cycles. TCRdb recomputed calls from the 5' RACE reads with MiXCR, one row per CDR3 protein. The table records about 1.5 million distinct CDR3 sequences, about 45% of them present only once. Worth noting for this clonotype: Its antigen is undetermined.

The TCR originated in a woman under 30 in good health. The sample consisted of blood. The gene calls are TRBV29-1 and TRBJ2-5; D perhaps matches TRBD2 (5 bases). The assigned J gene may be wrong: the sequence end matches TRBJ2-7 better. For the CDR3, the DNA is TGCAGCGTTGAAGCGGGAAAGGCATGCGAGCAGTACTTC. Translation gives CSVEAGKACEQYF.